These 20 T cell receptor beta chains share one sample of origin, sequenced in a study of read filtering for tumor transcriptome and immune sequencing (TCRdb year 2020). TCRdb lists the instrument as Illumina HiSeq 4000. TCR libraries were constructed from roughly 400 ng RNA using the Immunoverse kit, and molecular barcoded adaptors covering alpha/delta and beta/gamma chains were employed. TCRdb passed the public sequencing reads through fastp at Q25 and MiXCR, retaining productive beta sequences. When rows share a CDR3 protein, they turn into one entry using the most common DNA and genes. For this sample the table gives under 150,000 distinct CDR3 sequences, of which less than 15% were detected only once. The top ten hold 7.5% to 9.5% of the sample. What was sequenced was a population of CD138-negative cells sorted from bone marrow. Reading the label with the study, this specimen's cell subset or site is: bone marrow mononuclear cells depleted of CD138+ plasma/myeloma cells by negative magnetic selection. The receptors here all came from a donor at least 40 years old with multiple myeloma.

This clonotype showed up many times. The chain couples TRBV10-3 to TRBJ1-1, with D perhaps TRBD1 (6 bases). V was pared by 3 bases and J by 0 bases, with 11 bases between. This CDR3 has 15 amino acids. Germline-derived CDR1 and CDR2 are ENHRY and SYGVKD. The CDR3 region is CAISDRGGMNTEAFF. CDR3 DNA sequence: TGTGCCATCAGTGACAGGGGAGGAATGAACACTGAAGCTTTCTTT.

This clonotype was detected many times. This chain links TRBV5-1 with TRBJ1-2; 8 bases align to TRBD1. The V gene end was trimmed by 0 bases and the J gene end by 2 bases; junction bases not matched to a gene: 6. Germline CDR1 is SGHRS and CDR2 is YFSETQ. The CDR3 is made up of 16 amino acids. CDR3 sequence reads: CASSLEGQGVNYGYTF. CDR3 in DNA: TGCGCCAGCAGCTTGGAAGGACAGGGCGTCAACTATGGCTACACCTTC.

As for this clonotype: Possible read error: a much larger clone is one base away. V and J are TRBV6-5 and TRBJ2-1; a possible D gene is TRBD2 (6 bases). V lost 6 bases and J 11 bases, leaving 23 bases between the germline ends. The CDR3 has 15 residues. The germline V gene has CDR1 MNHEY and CDR2 SVGAGI. CDR3 in amino acids: CASSPPVRGRGKQFF. CDR3 DNA: TGTGCCAGCAGCCCACCTGTACGGGGGAGAGGGAAGCAGTTCTTC.

Many counts were recorded for this clonotype. The chain recombines TRBV19 with TRBJ2-7; 9 bases are a match to TRBD2. After removal of 8 bases from V and 3 bases from J, the junction contained 8 bases not matched to a gene. Germline V lookup: CDR1 LNHDA, CDR2 SQIVND (reference sequence). CDR3 length equals 14 residues. CDR3 sequence reads: CASVPSGNVYEQYF. CDR3 nucleotides: TGTGCCAGTGTACCTAGCGGGAATGTCTACGAGCAGTACTTC.

This clonotype was seen repeatedly, ten times or more. V and J are TRBV20-1 and TRBJ2-7; D is unresolved. Germline CDR1 and CDR2: DFQATT and SNEGSKA (reference sequence). The CDR3 runs to 15 residues. Trimming cost V 1 base and J 1 base, with 14 bases left between them. The CDR3 region has the DNA TGCAGTGCTAGAGCCCGACCCGAGGTATCCTACGAGCAGTACTTC. This sequence encodes CSARARPEVSYEQYF.

This clonotype came up a few times. The rearrangement joins TRBV29-1 to TRBJ2-5; TRBD1 agrees at 12 bases. Germline-derived CDR1 and CDR2 are SQVTM and ANQGSEA. This CDR3 is built from 16 residues. Trimming at V came to 3 bases and at J to 4 bases, leaving 9 bases not matched to a gene. CDR3 nucleotide sequence: TGCAGCGTTGATAAGAGGGACAGGGGGCGGGTAGAGACCCAGTACTTC. It is translated as CSVDKRDRGRVETQYF.

As to this clonotype: With a much larger clone just one base away, this may be a read error. The V gene is TRBV7-9, the J gene TRBJ2-2; maybe TRBD2 (5 bases). The germline V gene has CDR1 SEHNR and CDR2 FQNEAQ (reference sequence). This CDR3 has 14 residues. CDR3 region: CASSSTENTGKLFF. CDR3 sequence (DNA): TGTGCCAGCAGTAGCACAGAGAACACCGGGAAGCTGTTTTTT.

Worth noting for this clonotype: This may come from a read error, since a much larger clone is one base off. The V gene is TRBV4-3, the J gene TRBJ2-5; D ambiguous. Germline V gene sequence: CDR1 LGHNA, CDR2 YSLEER. The CDR3 runs to 16 residues. Here the CDR3 reads CASSEDHRGHPRTQYF. CDR3 coding DNA: TGCGCCAGCAGCGAAGACCACAGAGGTCACCCGAGGACCCAGTACTTC.

Ten or more counts support this clonotype. The rearrangement links TRBV29-1 to TRBJ2-7; D not resolved. The CDR3 consists of 12 residues. From germline, CDR1 is SQVTM and CDR2 ANQGSEA. V dropped 5 bases and J dropped 5 bases, with 13 bases sitting between them. The CDR3 DNA reads as TGCAGCGTTAGAACAGTCGGAGACGAGCAGTACTTC. Protein: CSVRTVGDEQYF.

This clonotype was counted ten times or more. The chain joins TRBV29-1 to TRBJ2-1; the D gene is possibly TRBD1 (5 bases). V lost 0 bases and J lost 2, with 14 bases in between. In germline, CDR1 is SQVTM, CDR2 ANQGSEA. The CDR3 extends over 16 amino acids. CDR3 amino acids: CSVEEGRIGTYNEQFF. Here the CDR3 DNA reads TGCAGCGTTGAAGAGGGGCGCATTGGGACCTACAATGAGCAGTTCTTC.

The chain has TRBV20-1 and TRBJ2-7, with a weak D call TRBD2 (6 bases). The CDR3 totals 16 residues. The V gene's germline CDR1 is DFQATT and CDR2 SNEGSKA (reference sequence). V was pared by 0 bases and J by 0 bases, with 15 bases between. The DNA of the CDR3 is TGCAGTGCTAGAGATCTGCGGGACTCTAGCTCCTACGAGCAGTACTTC. Protein sequence: CSARDLRDSSSYEQYF.

This clonotype occurred many times. V gene TRBV5-6 combines with J gene TRBJ2-1; D is unresolved. The CDR3 sequence is 12 residues long. Trimming shortened V by 1 base and J by 6 bases, and 5 bases separated the two germline ends. CDR1 is SGHDT and CDR2 is YYEEEE in the germline V gene. The CDR3 DNA is TGTGCCAGCAGCTTGTCAGTCAATGAGCAGTTCTTC. Encoded protein: CASSLSVNEQFF.

To note about this clonotype: A read error may explain this, as a much larger clone is one base away. As the CDR3 is not closed by the conserved phenylalanine or tryptophan, this likely results from a read error. The rearrangement joins TRBV6-2 or TRBV6-3 to TRBJ2-2, with D perhaps TRBD2 (5 bases). This CDR3 contains 14 residues. Trimming removed 7 bases from V and 0 bases from J, with 9 bases in between. Germline V CDR1 and CDR2: MNHEY, SVGEGT. The CDR3 loop reads CASNPGANTGELFS. In DNA, the CDR3 is TGTGCCAGCAACCCCGGGGCGAACACCGGGGAGCTGTTTTCT.

This clonotype occurred many times. The chain has TRBV19 and TRBJ2-1, with 7 bases fitting TRBD2. V dropped 4 bases and J dropped 5; count of bases not matched to a gene: 5. The germline V gene has CDR1 LNHDA and CDR2 SQIVND (reference sequence). This CDR3 region has 14 residues. The CDR3 loop is CASSRASGNNEQFF. The CDR3 DNA sequence: TGTGCCAGTAGTAGGGCTAGCGGAAACAATGAGCAGTTCTTC.

This clonotype was seen many times. The chain carries TRBV12-3 or TRBV12-4 and TRBJ2-5, with 8 bases identical to TRBD2. CDR3 length: 16 residues. V shed 5 bases, J shed 5 bases, and the junction held 13 bases outside the gene matches. The CDR3 coding sequence is TGTGCCAGCAGTCTCGGACTAGCACCCCGCCGGGAGACCCAGTACTTC. It codes for CASSLGLAPRRETQYF.

This clonotype was found many times. The rearrangement links TRBV12-3 or TRBV12-4 to TRBJ1-1, with 8 bases fitting TRBD1. The CDR3 totals 14 residues. V lost 6 bases to trimming and J lost 8 bases; unmatched junction nucleotides: 11. The CDR3 DNA is TGTGCCAGCAGCCTTTTACGGCAGGGGGCCGAAGCTTTCTTT. Translating gives CASSLLRQGAEAFF.

The chain carries TRBV20-1 and TRBJ2-5; D perhaps matches TRBD1 (6 bases). Per the germline V gene, CDR1 is DFQATT and CDR2 is SNEGSKA (reference sequence). CDR3 length: 12 residues. The germline V and J ends were trimmed by 6 bases and 0 bases, with 8 bases remaining between them. DNA of the CDR3: TGCAGTGCAGGACAGTACCAAGAGACCCAGTACTTC. Amino acid sequence: CSAGQYQETQYF.

Remarks on this clonotype: Compared with germline, one end of the junction differs, possibly owing to a read error. V is TRBV2 and J is TRBJ2-3; D not resolved. This CDR3 has 13 residues. The V gene's germline CDR1 is SNHLY and CDR2 FYNNEI. For the CDR3, the DNA is TGTGCCAGCAGCGAAGCTTTGGCAGATACGCGGTATTTT. Residues: CASSEALADTRYF.

This clonotype was detected many times. The rearrangement joins TRBV13 to TRBJ1-1; D is unclear. Germline V CDR1 and CDR2: PRHDT, FYEKMQ (reference sequence). Trimming removed 0 bases at V and 11 bases at J, with 7 bases between. The CDR3 sequence is 11 residues long. CDR3 DNA: TGTGCCAGCAGCTTAGGGGTGGATGCTTTCTTT. Translating gives CASSLGVDAFF.

This clonotype was observed many times. The V and J genes are TRBV10-3 and TRBJ2-1, with D perhaps TRBD1 or TRBD2 (6 bases each). The CDR3 length is 12 residues. Trimming shortened V by 7 bases and J by 7 bases, and 11 bases separated the two germline ends. The germline V gene encodes CDR1 ENHRY and CDR2 SYGVKD. CDR3 coding DNA: TGTGCCATCAAGGAAGGGGGGAATGAGCAGTTCTTC. Translating gives CAIKEGGNEQFF.